A single sample gave rise to the 15 T cell receptor beta chains below, sequenced in a study of blood T cells in healthy people across ages. Using a J-beta primer mix together with a sample-barcoded 5' primer, a second PCR was run for roughly 7 to 11 cycles. TCRdb re-called the 5' RACE reads with MiXCR, one entry per CDR3 protein. The sample carries 2 million or so distinct CDR3 sequences, around 50% recorded once. The material sequenced was blood. The origin of the receptors is a woman aged 35 to 49 in good health.

Remarks on this clonotype: One junction end does not reproduce the germline sequence, and a read error may be involved. The chain combines TRBV5-5 with TRBJ2-1, with D unresolved. The CDR3 length is 14 residues. CDR1 and CDR2 from the germline V gene are SGHKS and YYEKEE (reference sequence). The CDR3 reads CASSSSTNYSEQFF. DNA for the CDR3: TGTGCCAGCAGCTCGTCGACAAACTACAGTGAGCAGTTCTTC. Supplemented by reference TRBV5-5 and TRBJ2-1, the full variable domain reads DAGVTQSPTHLIKTRGQQVTLRCSPISGHKSVSWYQQVLGQGPQFIFQYYEKEERGRGNFPDRFSARQFPNYSSELNVNALLLGDSALYLCASSSSTNYSEQFFGPGTRLTVL.

The chain couples TRBV28 to TRBJ2-5, with a possible D match to TRBD2 (7 bases). Germline CDR1 MDHEN, CDR2 SYDVKM. Trimming left V 4 bases short and J 1 base short, with 13 bases between. This CDR3 has 15 residues. The CDR3 protein is CASSWGGEGQETQYF. Here the CDR3 DNA reads TGTGCCAGCAGTTGGGGGGGCGAAGGCCAAGAGACCCAGTACTTC.

This clonotype was detected ten times or more. The rearrangement joins TRBV6-1 to TRBJ2-1, with 8 bases fitting TRBD1. The germline CDR1 and CDR2 sequences are MNHNS and SASEGT. After removal of 8 bases from V and 2 bases from J, the junction contained 2 bases not matched to a gene. This CDR3 comprises 13 residues. CDR3 bases: TGTGCCAGCGACAGGGGCACCTACAATGAGCAGTTCTTC. Translating gives CASDRGTYNEQFF.

The chain combines TRBV14 with TRBJ1-1; D ambiguous. The CDR3 is made up of 12 amino acids. CDR1 and CDR2 (germline): SGHDN, FVKESK. V was shortened by 3 bases and J by 7 bases, with 9 bases between the two germline ends. In DNA, the CDR3 is TGTGCCAGCAGCCATATTGCAGGTGAAGCTTTCTTT. This sequence encodes CASSHIAGEAFF.

In its sample, this clonotype was seen a few times. The V call is TRBV6-2 or TRBV6-3, the J call TRBJ2-5; 7 nucleotides align to TRBD1. The J segment lost 2 bases and the V segment lost 8 bases, leaving 11 bases of the junction unmatched. This CDR3 has 15 residues. The germline V gene has CDR1 MNHEY and CDR2 SVGEGT. The DNA for the CDR3 is TGTGCCAGCGTCCTGAAGTGGGACAGACAAGAGACCCAGTACTTC. Amino acid sequence: CASVLKWDRQETQYF.

This chain joins TRBV4-1 and TRBJ2-1; TRBD1 aligns across 7 bases. Trimming cost V 4 bases and J 0 bases; bases outside gene matches: 6. The germline V gene encodes CDR1 MGHRA and CDR2 YSYEKL. The CDR3 contains 16 residues. The DNA for the CDR3 is TGCGCCAGCAGCCGACAGGGTTCACTCTCCTACAATGAGCAGTTCTTC. Its translation: CASSRQGSLSYNEQFF.

This clonotype came up a few times. The rearrangement links TRBV20-1 to TRBJ2-7; the D gene is possibly TRBD2 (5 bases). This CDR3 spans 14 amino acids. Germline V gene lookup returns CDR1 DFQATT and CDR2 SNEGSKA (reference sequence). V was trimmed by 0 bases and J by 4 bases, leaving 13 bases between them. The CDR3, as DNA: TGCAGTGCTAGAGAAGGACGGGGTCGGTACGAGCAGTACTTC. It encodes CSAREGRGRYEQYF.

The CDR3 reads CASSQMTSSTDTQYF. The CDR3 DNA is TGTGCCAGCAGCCAGATGACTTCTAGCACAGATACGCAGTATTTT. This chain connects TRBV21-1 to TRBJ2-3. TRBV21-1 is a recognized pseudogene. CDR3 length: 15 residues.

This chain connects TRBV18 to TRBJ1-2; TRBD1 agrees at 7 bases. V lost 1 base to trimming and J lost 0 bases; unmatched junction nucleotides: 5. Germline lookup yields CDR1 KGHSH and CDR2 LQKENI. The CDR3 has 16 residues. The CDR3 bases are TGTGCCAGCTCACCACGGCAGGGGGACTCTAACTATGGCTACACCTTC. It is translated as CASSPRQGDSNYGYTF.

A word on this clonotype: Compared with germline, one end of the junction differs, possibly owing to a read error. The rearrangement joins TRBV5-1 to TRBJ1-1, with a tentative D call TRBD1 (5 bases). CDR3 length: 15 amino acids. Germline-derived CDR1 and CDR2 are SGHRS and YFSETQ. CDR3: CASSLTTVVNTEAFF. CDR3 in DNA: TGCGCCAGCAGCCTAACGACAGTAGTGAACACTGAGGCTTTCTTT.

The chain combines TRBV7-8 with TRBJ1-2; D not resolved. This CDR3 region has 13 residues. Deletions cut 5 bases from V and 6 bases from J, with 13 bases between. In germline, CDR1 is SGHVS, CDR2 FQNEAQ. The CDR3 protein is CASSQAGFDGYTF. Here the CDR3 DNA reads TGTGCCAGCAGCCAAGCGGGATTCGATGGCTACACCTTC.

In this sample, this clonotype turned up a few times. This chain uses TRBV6-5 with TRBJ2-6; D ambiguous. The V gene lost 2 bases and the J gene lost 4 bases, with 9 bases spanning the gap. This CDR3 has 15 amino acids. Germline values: CDR1 MNHEY, CDR2 SVGAGI. CDR3 loop: CASSYAPPGANVLTF. CDR3 DNA sequence: TGTGCCAGCAGTTACGCCCCCCCCGGGGCCAACGTCCTGACTTTC.

The genes are TRBV25-1 and TRBJ1-4, with no clear D. The V gene's germline CDR1 is MGHDK and CDR2 SYGVNS. The V end lost 9 bases, the J end lost 3 bases, and 17 bases lay between the germline ends. The length of the CDR3 is 15 residues. CDR3 amino acids: CASSQWRRANEKLFF. The CDR3 nucleotides are TGTGCCAGTAGTCAATGGAGACGAGCTAATGAAAAACTGTTTTTT.

The rearrangement uses TRBV20-1 and TRBJ1-2; the D gene is possibly TRBD1 (6 bases). Germline V gene sequence: CDR1 DFQATT, CDR2 SNEGSKA (reference sequence). Deletions cut 6 bases from V and 7 bases from J, with 18 bases between. This CDR3 is built from 13 residues. The CDR3 DNA is TGCAGTGCGGGGAGAGGGGGGCTAGGTGGCTACACCTTC. This codes for CSAGRGGLGGYTF.

The V call is TRBV7-9, the J call TRBJ1-2; perhaps TRBD1 as D (6 bases). The germline V and J ends were trimmed by 5 bases and 4 bases, with 29 bases remaining between them. Per germline, CDR1 SEHNR and CDR2 FQNEAQ (reference sequence). CDR3 length: 19 residues. The CDR3 sequence: CASSGPPGTSEPYSYGYTF. The CDR3 nucleotides read TGTGCCAGCAGCGGCCCCCCCGGGACATCCGAACCCTATAGCTATGGCTACACCTTC.